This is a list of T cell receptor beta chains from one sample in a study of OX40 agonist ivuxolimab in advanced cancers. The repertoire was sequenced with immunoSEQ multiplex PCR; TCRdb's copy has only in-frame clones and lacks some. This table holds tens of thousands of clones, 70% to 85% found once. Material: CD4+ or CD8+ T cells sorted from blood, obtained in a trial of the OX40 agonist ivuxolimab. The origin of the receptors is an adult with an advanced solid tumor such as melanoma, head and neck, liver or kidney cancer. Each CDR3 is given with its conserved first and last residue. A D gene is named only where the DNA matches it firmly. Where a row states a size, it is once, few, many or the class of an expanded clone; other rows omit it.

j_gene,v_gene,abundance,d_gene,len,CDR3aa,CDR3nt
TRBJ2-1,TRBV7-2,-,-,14,CASSYFSQGGEQFF,TGTGCCAGCAGCTATTTCTCGCAGGGAGGCGAGCAGTTCTTC
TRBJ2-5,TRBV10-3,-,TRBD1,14,CAISVQGAGETQYF,TGTGCCATCAGCGTACAGGGGGCGGGGGAGACCCAGTACTTC
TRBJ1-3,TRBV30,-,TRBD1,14,CAWTLQGAGNTIYF,TGTGCCTGGACTTTACAGGGGGCTGGAAACACCATATATTTT
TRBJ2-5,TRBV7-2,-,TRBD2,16,CASSLAIAGGKETQYF,TGTGCCAGCAGCTTAGCGATAGCGGGAGGAAAAGAGACCCAGTACTTC
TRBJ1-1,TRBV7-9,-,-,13,CASSFDMNTEAFF,TGTGCCAGCAGCTTTGACATGAACACTGAAGCTTTCTTT
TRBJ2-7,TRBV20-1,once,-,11,CSANGHLEQYF,TGCAGTGCCAACGGACACCTTGAGCAGTACTTC
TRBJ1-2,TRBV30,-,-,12,CAWSRLSYGYTF,TGTGCCTGGAGTAGGCTTTCCTATGGCTACACCTTC
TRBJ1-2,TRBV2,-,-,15,CASSERRSGALGYTF,TGTGCCAGCAGTGAAAGACGATCCGGGGCCTTGGGCTACACCTTC
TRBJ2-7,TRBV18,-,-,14,CASSSGQREYEQYF,TGTGCCAGCTCATCCGGACAACGAGAGTACGAGCAGTACTTC
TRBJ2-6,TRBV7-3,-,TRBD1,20,CASSLTAQGAGYPGANVLTF,TGTGCCAGCAGCTTAACGGCACAGGGGGCGGGTTACCCTGGGGCCAACGTCCTGACTTTC
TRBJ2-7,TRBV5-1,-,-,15,CASSLFSGRRDEQYF,TGCGCCAGCAGCCTCTTTTCGGGACGAAGGGACGAGCAGTACTTC
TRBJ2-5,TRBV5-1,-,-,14,CASRVQGLAETQYF,TGCGCCAGCAGGGTTCAGGGACTGGCTGAGACCCAGTACTTC
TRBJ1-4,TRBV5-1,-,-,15,CASSLGQEEGEKLFF,TGCGCCAGCAGCTTGGGGCAGGAAGAAGGAGAAAAACTGTTTTTT
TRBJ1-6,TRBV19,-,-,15,CASRPLEILNSPLHF,TGTGCCAGTAGGCCACTAGAGATCCTGAATTCACCCCTCCACTTT
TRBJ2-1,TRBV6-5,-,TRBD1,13,CASSYFTGGEQFF,TGTGCCAGCAGTTACTTTACAGGGGGCGAGCAGTTCTTC
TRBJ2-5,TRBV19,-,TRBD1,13,CASRKGQKETQYF,TGTGCCAGTAGGAAGGGACAGAAAGAGACCCAGTACTTC
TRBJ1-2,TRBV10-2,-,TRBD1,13,CASSWTGEGGYTF,TGCGCCAGCAGTTGGACAGGGGAGGGTGGCTACACCTTC
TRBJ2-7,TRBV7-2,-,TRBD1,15,CASSQSGQGAYEQYF,TGTGCCAGCAGCCAATCCGGACAGGGGGCCTACGAGCAGTACTTC
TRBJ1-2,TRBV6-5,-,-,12,CASSYSNYGYTF,TGTGCCAGCAGTTACTCTAACTATGGCTACACCTTC
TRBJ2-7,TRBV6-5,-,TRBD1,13,CAISETGGNEQYF,TGTGCCATCAGCGAGACAGGGGGCAACGAGCAGTACTTC
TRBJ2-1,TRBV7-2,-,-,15,CASSSTQALYNEQFF,TGTGCCAGCAGCTCTACACAGGCCCTCTACAATGAGCAGTTCTTC
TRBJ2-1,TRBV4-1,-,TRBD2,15,CASRMLAGAYNEQFF,TGCGCCAGCAGAATGCTAGCGGGGGCCTACAATGAGCAGTTCTTC
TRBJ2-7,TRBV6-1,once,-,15,CASSLEGRGLYEQYF,TGTGCCAGCAGTTTGGAAGGGAGAGGGCTCTACGAGCAGTACTTC
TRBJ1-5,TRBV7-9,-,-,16,CASSPGEGPLNEPQHF,TGTGCCAGCAGTCCCGGTGAGGGGCCGCTCAATGAGCCCCAGCATTTT
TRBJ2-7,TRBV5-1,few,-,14,CASSLYREAYEQYF,TGCGCCAGCAGCTTATATAGGGAAGCCTACGAGCAGTACTTC
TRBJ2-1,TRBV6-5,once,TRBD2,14,CASRLGSGYHEQFF,TGTGCCAGCAGACTGGGTAGCGGGTACCATGAGCAGTTCTTC
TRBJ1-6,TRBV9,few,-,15,CASSVAQGMNSPLHF,TGTGCCAGCAGCGTAGCTCAGGGGATGAATTCACCCCTCCACTTT
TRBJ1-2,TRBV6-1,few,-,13,CASTKDNFYGYTF,TGTGCCAGCACCAAGGACAATTTCTATGGCTACACCTTC
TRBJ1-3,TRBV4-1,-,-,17,CASSQETGSSSGNTIYF,TGCGCCAGCAGCCAAGAGACAGGATCCTCCTCTGGAAACACCATATATTTT
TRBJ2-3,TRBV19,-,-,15,CASSKGEITGDTQYF,TGTGCCAGTAGTAAGGGGGAAATAACCGGAGATACGCAGTATTTT
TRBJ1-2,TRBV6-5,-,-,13,CASTFRGNYGYTF,TGTGCCAGCACCTTTAGGGGCAACTATGGCTACACCTTC
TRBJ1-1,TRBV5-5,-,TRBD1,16,CASSLGEGAMNTEAFF,TGTGCCAGCAGCTTAGGTGAGGGGGCCATGAACACTGAAGCTTTCTTT
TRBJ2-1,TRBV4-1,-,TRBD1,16,CASSPGQTDTYNEQFF,TGCGCCAGCAGCCCGGGACAGACCGATACTTACAATGAGCAGTTCTTC
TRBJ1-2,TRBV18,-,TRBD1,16,CASSPAVSGQKDGYTF,TGTGCCAGCTCACCAGCCGTCTCGGGACAGAAGGATGGCTACACCTTC
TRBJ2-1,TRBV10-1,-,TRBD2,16,CASSESTAGAYNEQFF,TGCGCCAGCAGTGAGTCGACAGCGGGGGCCTACAATGAGCAGTTCTTC
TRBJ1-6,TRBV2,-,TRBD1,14,CASSDRGQDSPLHF,TGTGCCAGCAGTGACAGGGGGCAGGATTCACCCCTCCACTTT
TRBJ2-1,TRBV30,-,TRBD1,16,CAWSVQGTGRNNEQFF,TGTGCCTGGAGTGTACAAGGGACAGGGAGGAACAATGAGCAGTTCTTC
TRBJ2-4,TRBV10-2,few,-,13,CASSELAVGIQYF,TGCGCCAGCAGTGAGCTAGCCGTAGGCATTCAGTACTTC
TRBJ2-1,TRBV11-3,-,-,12,CASSPSRDEQFF,TGTGCCAGCAGCCCGTCCAGGGATGAGCAGTTCTTC
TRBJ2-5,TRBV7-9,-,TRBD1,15,CASSLESGQAETQYF,TGTGCCAGCAGCTTAGAATCGGGACAGGCAGAGACCCAGTACTTC
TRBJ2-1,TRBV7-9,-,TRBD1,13,CASSRQGYNEQFF,TGTGCCAGCAGCCGACAGGGTTACAATGAGCAGTTCTTC